These 27 T cell receptor beta chains came from one sample sequenced in a study of shared clonotypes between healthy human individuals. Only in-frame clones appear in the TCRdb table, and some are missing; sequencing was by immunoSEQ multiplex PCR. The sample holds around 510,000 clones, 95% to 96% seen once. The sequenced sample was naive CD4+ T cells sorted from blood. Subset: CD45RA+ positively selected. All receptors derive from a woman younger than 45 in good health.

The genes are TRBV5-4 and TRBJ2-7; tentatively, D is TRBD2 (6 bases). CDR1 is SGHNT and CDR2 is YYREEE in the germline V gene (reference sequence). This CDR3 has 13 residues. V lost 5 bases to trimming and J lost 0 bases, with 9 bases between them. CDR3 loop: CASRGGSSYEQYF. The CDR3 DNA follows: TGTGCCAGCAGGGGGGGAAGCTCCTACGAGCAGTACTTC.

The gene calls are TRBV28 and TRBJ2-1, with 12 bases aligning to TRBD2. Germline V lookup: CDR1 MDHEN, CDR2 SYDVKM. This CDR3 spans 15 amino acids. The V and J ends lost 10 bases and 6 bases, in that order; junction bases with no gene match: 10. The CDR3 sequence is CATRLAGGPGNEQFF. CDR3 sequence (DNA): TGTGCCACGCGGCTAGCGGGAGGGCCGGGCAATGAGCAGTTCTTC.

The gene calls are TRBV6-1 and TRBJ2-7, with 8 bases identical to TRBD2. Germline assignment: CDR1 MNHNS and CDR2 SASEGT. The CDR3 is 15 amino acids. Trimming removed 6 bases from V and 3 bases from J; junction bases left unmatched: 10. CDR3 sequence (DNA): TGTGCCAGCAGACCCCCCGGGGGGGGTGTCTACGAGCAGTACTTC. Its protein is CASRPPGGGVYEQYF.

Remarks on this clone: The sample contains more than one DNA sequence encoding this CDR3. J is TRBJ1-2 and V is TRBV28; 8 nucleotides agree with TRBD1. Germline V gene data show CDR1 as MDHEN and CDR2 as SYDVKM. The CDR3 spans 14 residues. Trimming cost V 4 bases and J 0 bases; bases outside gene matches: 1. This chain's CDR3 is CASSSTGANYGYTF. In nucleotides, the CDR3 is TGTGCCAGCAGTTCGACAGGGGCTAACTATGGCTACACCTTC.

This clone appeared a few times. This rearrangement joins TRBV4-1 to TRBJ1-5; D ambiguous. This CDR3 comprises 16 residues. The germline V and J ends were trimmed by 0 bases and 5 bases, with 14 bases remaining between them. From germline, CDR1 is MGHRA and CDR2 YSYEKL. Written as DNA, the CDR3 is TGCGCCAGCAGCCAAGATCCACCTCAAGGTGATCAGCCCCAGCATTTT. It yields the protein CASSQDPPQGDQPQHF.

The chain combines TRBV7-2 with TRBJ2-1; D is undetermined. The V gene's germline CDR1 is SGHTA and CDR2 FQGNSA. Between the trimmed V and J ends, which lost 7 bases and 4 bases, there was a span of 14 bases. The CDR3 loop spans 14 amino acids. The CDR3 DNA follows: TGTGCCAGCACACCCCACGGGCTTTACAATGAGCAGTTCTTC. The encoded protein is CASTPHGLYNEQFF.

The chain links TRBV6-5 to TRBJ2-7, with 8 bases matching TRBD1. This CDR3 region has 15 residues. Germline lookup yields CDR1 MNHEY and CDR2 SVGAGI. The J segment lost 2 bases and the V segment lost 2 bases, leaving 5 bases of the junction unmatched. Here the CDR3 reads CASSYAQGATYEQYF. CDR3 DNA sequence: TGTGCCAGCAGTTACGCTCAGGGGGCTACCTACGAGCAGTACTTC.

With respect to this clone: The same CDR3 is also encoded by other DNA sequences in this sample. This chain joins TRBV18 and TRBJ2-7, with 9 nucleotides matching TRBD1. V lost 6 bases to trimming and J lost 4 bases; unmatched junction nucleotides: 7. Germline V gene data show CDR1 as KGHSH and CDR2 as LQKENI. This CDR3 is built from 14 residues. The CDR3 sequence: CASSPGQGVYEQYF. The CDR3 bases are TGTGCCAGCTCCCCGGGACAGGGCGTTTACGAGCAGTACTTC.

The chain recombines TRBV2 with TRBJ1-3, with D possibly matching TRBD1 (5 bases). Per germline, CDR1 SNHLY and CDR2 FYNNEI. This CDR3 has 14 residues. V was shortened by 5 bases and J by 1 base, with 9 bases between the two germline ends. The CDR3 sequence is CASSIEGSGNTIYF. The CDR3 DNA follows: TGTGCCAGCAGTATAGAGGGGTCTGGAAACACCATATATTTT.

J is TRBJ2-4 and V is TRBV6-5, with 8 positions matching TRBD1. Germline trimming cut 0 bases from V and 1 base from J; bases unmatched to any gene: 2. Germline CDR1 reads MNHEY; CDR2 reads SVGAGI. The CDR3 has 16 residues. CDR3 amino acids: CASSYSRDRAKNIQYF. In DNA, the CDR3 is TGTGCCAGCAGTTACTCTCGGGACAGGGCCAAAAACATTCAGTACTTC.

This chain uses TRBV9 with TRBJ2-1; D gene unclear. Germline V gene data show CDR1 as SGDLS and CDR2 as YYNGEE. The CDR3 has 14 residues. With 4 bases removed from V and 2 bases from J, the gap between germline ends came to 10 bases. In DNA, the CDR3 is TGTGCCAGCAGCCCCCGAGGTACCTACAATGAGCAGTTCTTC. This translates into CASSPRGTYNEQFF.

This clone turned up a few times. This sequence joins TRBV10-3 and TRBJ1-5; no clear D gene. This CDR3 has 13 residues. Germline values: CDR1 ENHRY, CDR2 SYGVKD. V was pared by 0 bases and J by 7 bases, with 7 bases between. CDR3 region: CAISESSGQPQHF. CDR3 DNA: TGTGCCATCAGTGAGTCCAGCGGGCAGCCCCAGCATTTT.

The V gene is TRBV5-1, the J gene TRBJ1-4, with 7 bases fitting TRBD1. The CDR3 spans 18 residues. Trimming cost V 1 base and J 4 bases; bases outside gene matches: 13. Germline V gene lookup returns CDR1 SGHRS and CDR2 YFSETQ. The CDR3 DNA sequence: TGCGCCAGCAGCTTGCGGTTTTCGGGGACAGCTTATAATGAAAAACTGTTTTTT. This codes for CASSLRFSGTAYNEKLFF.

The chain has TRBV28 and TRBJ2-7; D gene unclear. Trimming removed 6 bases from V and 4 bases from J, with 10 bases in between. CDR1 is MDHEN and CDR2 is SYDVKM in the germline V gene. This CDR3 contains 12 residues. CDR3 amino acids: CASSQYRYEQYF. The CDR3 coding sequence is TGTGCCAGCAGCCAATATAGGTACGAGCAGTACTTC.

This clone occurred once. The rearrangement links TRBV28 to TRBJ2-7; D is ambiguous. This CDR3 is built from 15 residues. The ends were cut back, 4 bases at V and 2 bases at J, with 15 bases in the middle. The germline V gene has CDR1 MDHEN and CDR2 SYDVKM. The CDR3 spells CASSSLQTGAYEQYF. Here the CDR3 DNA reads TGTGCCAGCAGTTCCTTACAGACCGGAGCCTACGAGCAGTACTTC.

This clone was picked up one time. The CDR3 nucleotides are TGTGCCAGCAGCAGACCTAGGGGAGGAGAGACCCAGTACTTC. Translating it yields CASSRPRGGETQYF. The J gene is TRBJ2-5, the V gene TRBV6-1; D might be TRBD2 (6 bases). This CDR3 contains 14 residues. Trimming took off 6 bases at V and 4 bases at J, with 15 bases between the two ends. Germline V gene sequence: CDR1 MNHNS, CDR2 SASEGT.

The chain links TRBV5-1 to TRBJ2-5; 7 bases fit TRBD1. The CDR3 extends over 13 amino acids. Trimming took 5 bases from V and 3 from J; bases not matched to a gene: 4. Germline V gene sequence: CDR1 SGHRS, CDR2 YFSETQ. Here the CDR3 DNA reads TGCGCCAGCAGACCCGGGACAGAAGAGACCCAGTACTTC. Its protein is CASRPGTEETQYF. The variable domain in full, with the rest retrieved from reference TRBV5-1 and TRBJ2-5, is KAGVTQTPRYLIKTRGQQVTLSCSPISGHRSVSWYQQTPGQGLQFLFEYFSETQRNKGNFPGRFSGRQFSNSRSEMNVSTLELGDSALYLCASRPGTEETQYFGPGTRLLVL.

This clone appeared a single time. The chain is built from TRBV30 and TRBJ1-1; no reliable D call. Germline loops: CDR1 GTSNPN, CDR2 SVGIG (reference sequence). This CDR3 is built from 16 residues. Trimming took off 2 bases at V and 0 bases at J, with 16 bases between the two ends. In DNA form, the CDR3 reads TGTGCCTGGAGTCTACGCGAGCGGCGCATGAACACTGAAGCTTTCTTT. Protein: CAWSLRERRMNTEAFF. The entire variable domain, with the rest obtained from reference TRBV30 and TRBJ1-1, is as follows: SQTIHQWPATLVQPVGSPLSLECTVEGTSNPNLYWYRQAAGRGLQLLFYSVGIGQISSEVPQNLSASRPQDRQFILSSKKLLLSDSGFYLCAWSLRERRMNTEAFFGQGTRLTVV.

This CDR3 is CASSMGLVLVRSTDTQYF. The CDR3 bases are TGTGCCAGCAGCATGGGACTAGTCCTAGTCAGGAGCACAGATACGCAGTATTTT. The chain has TRBV11-2 and TRBJ2-3; 8 bases line up with TRBD2. V dropped 5 bases and J dropped 0; count of bases not matched to a gene: 13. The germline gives CDR1 SGHAT, CDR2 FQNNGV. This CDR3 contains 18 residues.

CDR3 amino acids: CASSESYGWRGPQVAQHF. Here the CDR3 DNA reads TGTGCCAGCAGTGAATCGTATGGTTGGAGGGGCCCACAAGTAGCCCAGCATTTT. The chain employs TRBV25-1 and TRBJ1-5, with a tentative D call TRBD1 (5 bases). Germline values: CDR1 MGHDK, CDR2 SYGVNS. The CDR3 spans 18 residues. With 1 base removed from V and 11 bases from J, the gap between germline ends came to 27 bases.

The chain uses TRBV11-3 and TRBJ2-1; 8 nucleotides align to TRBD2. Germline loops: CDR1 SGHNT, CDR2 YENEEA. V lost 2 bases to trimming and J lost 8 bases; unmatched junction nucleotides: 5. The CDR3 has 14 amino acids. CDR3 residues: CASSLFGLADEQFF. For the CDR3, the DNA is TGTGCCAGCAGCTTATTCGGACTAGCAGATGAGCAGTTCTTC.

The chain employs TRBV30 and TRBJ1-5; no firm D call. The CDR3 sequence is 15 residues long. V gave up 1 base and J gave up 3 bases, with 13 bases separating them. Germline V gene data show CDR1 as GTSNPN and CDR2 as SVGIG (reference sequence). CDR3 coding DNA: TGTGCCTGGAGTGCGCCCGGGTCCTTCAATCAGCCCCAGCATTTT. Translated, it gives CAWSAPGSFNQPQHF.

V gene TRBV7-2 combines with J gene TRBJ1-4; D not certain. The CDR3 sequence is 14 residues long. Between the trimmed V and J ends, which lost 7 bases and 0 bases, there was a span of 9 bases. The germline V gene encodes CDR1 SGHTA and CDR2 FQGNSA. DNA for the CDR3: TGTGCCAGCAAGCGGAGTGCAACTAATGAAAAACTGTTTTTT. Translated: CASKRSATNEKLFF.

The V and J genes are TRBV10-3 and TRBJ1-2, with D tentatively TRBD1 (5 bases). The CDR3 has 18 residues. V was cut by 5 bases and J by 12 bases, with 34 bases left in between. The V gene's germline CDR1 is ENHRY and CDR2 SYGVKD. The CDR3: CAISSQPGTDPYFVGDTF. The DNA of the CDR3 is TGTGCCATCAGTTCTCAGCCAGGGACGGACCCCTATTTTGTTGGAGACACCTTC.

The genes are TRBV28 and TRBJ1-1; tentatively, D is TRBD1 (6 bases). CDR3 length: 17 residues. Germline V gene lookup returns CDR1 MDHEN and CDR2 SYDVKM. The ends were cut back, 10 bases at V and 6 bases at J, with 30 bases in the middle. The CDR3 DNA is TGTGCCACCACAATCCCTCCATCACGAAATGGGGGCCCTGAAGCTTTCTTT. It is translated as CATTIPPSRNGGPEAFF. The variable domain in full, completed from reference TRBV28 and TRBJ1-1, reads DVKVTQSSRYLVKRTGEKVFLECVQDMDHENMFWYRQDPGLGLRLIYFSYDVKMKEKGDIPEGYSVSREKKERFSLILESASTNQTSMYLCATTIPPSRNGGPEAFFGQGTRLTVV.

The J gene is TRBJ1-2, the V gene TRBV28; D is perhaps TRBD1 (5 bases). The CDR3 runs 13 residues. V gave up 2 bases and J gave up 3 bases, with 7 bases separating them. Germline loops: CDR1 MDHEN, CDR2 SYDVKM. In nucleotides, the CDR3 is TGTGCCAGCAGTTTACGACAGCACTATGGCTACACCTTC. Protein: CASSLRQHYGYTF.

In DNA form, the CDR3 reads TGTGCCAGCAGCTTACTATCCAATCTTTACAATGAGCAGTTCTTC. Translating gives CASSLLSNLYNEQFF. V is TRBV7-9 and J is TRBJ2-1; D gene unclear. V dropped 2 bases and J dropped 4 bases, with 12 bases sitting between them. From germline, CDR1 is SEHNR and CDR2 FQNEAQ (reference sequence). The CDR3 is 15 amino acids.